Included here is one TCR beta chain sequence, with context. What it recognizes is unknown. The sample is drawn from a study of vaccination effects on CD4 cells after COVID-19. Study as a whole: Vaccination of participants consisted of two doses of either the BNT162b2 or mRNA-1273 vaccine. Sampling of a couple of convalescent patients took place 16 days and one week prior to vaccination.

Before sequencing took place, the ViraFEST assay used viral peptide pools to expand antigen-specific CD4+ T cells. Around day 10 of culture, CD4+ T cells were separated out. The person's infection with SARS-CoV-2, confirmed by PCR, took place between March and December 2020. The culture used as the negative control contained an HIV-1 Nef peptide pool. Half the medium was swapped for IL-2 medium on days 3 and 7. TCRdb's table, derived via immunoSEQ multiplex PCR, lists solely in-frame clones and lacks some. Among under 65,000 clones listed, around 76% were seen once. The starting material was CD4+ T cells from PBMCs cultured with HIV peptides, obtained before COVID-19 vaccination. This sample's subset: HIV-1 Nef peptide pool negative control/reference culture. The clonotype comes from a human donor who had a prior SARS-CoV-2 infection.

The CDR3 bases are TGCGCCAGCAGCCAAGACACGGGAGGTGGGGATACGCAGTATTTT. It encodes CASSQDTGGGDTQYF. The chain combines TRBV4-3 with TRBJ2-3; 7 nucleotides align to TRBD2. CDR3 length equals 15 residues. J was trimmed by 6 bases and V by 0 bases; bases with no gene match: 6. The germline gives CDR1 LGHNA, CDR2 YSLEER.